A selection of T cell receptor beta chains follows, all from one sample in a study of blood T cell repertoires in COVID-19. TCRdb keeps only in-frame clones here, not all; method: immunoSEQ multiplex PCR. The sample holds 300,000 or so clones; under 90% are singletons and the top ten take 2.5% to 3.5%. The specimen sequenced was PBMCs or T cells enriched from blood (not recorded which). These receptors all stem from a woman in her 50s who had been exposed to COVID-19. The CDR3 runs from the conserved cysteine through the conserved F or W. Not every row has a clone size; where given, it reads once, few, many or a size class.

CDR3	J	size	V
CASSQEGGTLGQPQHF	TRBJ1-5	NA	TRBV4-2
CASSVGQGPYEQYF	TRBJ2-7	NA	TRBV9
CASSWRKGAPLHF	TRBJ1-6	NA	TRBV7-2
CASSEQGGREKLFF	TRBJ1-4	NA	TRBV28
CASSQDRGREQYF	TRBJ2-7	NA	TRBV6-5
CASSVREYGYTF	TRBJ1-2	NA	TRBV5-8
CASSFPAGDNYEQYF	TRBJ2-7	NA	TRBV5-6
CASSATGGVGEKLFF	TRBJ1-4	NA	TRBV5-1
CASSELAGGPLTDTQYF	TRBJ2-3	NA	TRBV2
CASSPSGSETGELFF	TRBJ2-2	once	TRBV18
CASSRGNEQPQHF	TRBJ1-5	NA	TRBV6-5
CALNVKGAGGANVLTF	TRBJ2-6	NA	TRBV30
CASSPFSTENYGYTF	TRBJ1-2	few	TRBV5-5
CASSLYAGQGDLAKNIQYF	TRBJ2-4	NA	TRBV5-4
CASSPIRVSGANVLTF	TRBJ2-6	NA	TRBV18
CASSFRGANTEAFF	TRBJ1-1	NA	TRBV28
CASSPPNRGNTIYF	TRBJ1-3	NA	TRBV28
CASSRTDNQPQHF	TRBJ1-5	NA	TRBV27
CASSPRLASYNEQFF	TRBJ2-1	NA	TRBV3-1/TRBV3-2
CASSLGGRTNYGYTF	TRBJ1-2	NA	TRBV5-4
CASSVGASNTEAFF	TRBJ1-1	NA	TRBV9
CASSTGTENQPQHF	TRBJ1-5	NA	TRBV19
CASSLSWGAKTGELFF	TRBJ2-2	once	TRBV28
CASSETGAYSNQPQHF	TRBJ1-5	NA	TRBV28
CAIRDSHFSLNTIYF	TRBJ1-3	NA	TRBV10-3
CASNLGGTNEKLFF	TRBJ1-4	NA	TRBV5-1
CASTRGGLPDTQYF	TRBJ2-3	NA	TRBV6-5
CASSLGVGSYEQYF	TRBJ2-7	NA	TRBV7-2